The 9 T cell receptor beta chains listed next were all sequenced from one sample in a study of T-cell memory formation after mild COVID-19. Via MiXCR, TCRdb re-called the 5' RACE reads, giving one row per CDR3 protein. The top ten clones hold about 8.7% of a sample with about 560,000 distinct CDR3 sequences, 20% to 25% of them seen once. Sample: PBMCs or a T cell subset sorted from them (not recorded which). The receptor set was obtained from an adult woman who had mild COVID-19 (a few samples of this study predate the infection). Cell type and time point are not known.

This clonotype was counted between two and nine times. The chain is built from TRBV10-3 and TRBJ2-3, with D possibly being TRBD2 (7 bases). The V end lost 3 bases, the J end lost 1 base, and 17 bases lay between the germline ends. The CDR3 contains 17 residues. Germline V CDR1 and CDR2: ENHRY, SYGVKD. CDR3 nucleotide sequence: TGTGCCATCAGTGATCAGCAACGGGGGGCCCGCACAGATACGCAGTATTTT. It codes for CAISDQQRGARTDTQYF.

The V gene is TRBV6-5, the J gene TRBJ2-7; 10 bases fit TRBD2. Germline loops: CDR1 MNHEY, CDR2 SVGAGI. The junction had 4 bases not matched to a gene; V was cut back by 5 bases and J by 3 bases. The CDR3 has 14 amino acids. This CDR3 is CASSHSGRDYEQYF. As DNA, the CDR3 is TGTGCCAGCAGTCACAGCGGGAGGGACTACGAGCAGTACTTC.

The chain couples TRBV7-8 to TRBJ2-1, with a possible D match to TRBD2 (5 bases). V gave up 4 bases and J gave up 12 bases, with 16 bases separating them. Germline values: CDR1 SGHVS, CDR2 FQNEAQ. The CDR3 runs to 13 residues. The CDR3 sequence is CASSSQMDSRQFF. Here the CDR3 DNA reads TGTGCCAGCAGCTCACAAATGGACTCCCGGCAGTTCTTC.

V and J are TRBV10-3 and TRBJ1-1; a weak D match, TRBD1 (5 bases). The CDR3 contains 14 residues. V dropped 7 bases and J dropped 4 bases, with 16 bases sitting between them. Germline V gene data show CDR1 as ENHRY and CDR2 as SYGVKD. This chain's CDR3 is CAIIGDSGGTEAFF. The CDR3 DNA reads TGTGCCATCATAGGGGACTCTGGGGGCACTGAAGCTTTCTTT.

The chain couples TRBV11-3 to TRBJ2-5; D gene ambiguous. The V and J ends lost 3 bases and 2 bases respectively, with 13 bases between them. The CDR3 totals 15 residues. Germline V gives CDR1 SGHNT, CDR2 YENEEA. The CDR3 loop reads CASSFGRILQETQYF. In nucleotides, the CDR3 is TGTGCCAGCAGCTTCGGGCGGATCCTACAAGAGACCCAGTACTTC.

The genes are TRBV12-3 or TRBV12-4 and TRBJ2-1; D ambiguous. The CDR3 spans 13 residues. V dropped 2 bases and J dropped 7 bases, with 9 bases sitting between them. Here the CDR3 DNA reads TGTGCCAGCAGTTTAAGAACGGCTAATGAGCAGTTCTTC. Its translation is CASSLRTANEQFF.

The chain combines TRBV30 with TRBJ2-5; perhaps TRBD1 as D (6 bases). Trimming took off 7 bases at V and 3 bases at J, with 12 bases between the two ends. The CDR3 totals 12 residues. Germline assignment: CDR1 GTSNPN and CDR2 SVGIG (reference sequence). DNA for the CDR3: TGTGCCTCGCGGGCAGGGGAAGAGACCCAGTACTTC. Protein sequence: CASRAGEETQYF.

The chain couples TRBV4-2 to TRBJ2-7; D not certain. CDR3 size: 15 residues. CDR1 and CDR2 from the germline V gene are LGHNA and YNFKEQ. V was pared by 1 base and J by 3 bases, with 13 bases between. The CDR3 loop is CASSQGLEGIYEQYF. In nucleotides, the CDR3 is TGTGCCAGCAGCCAAGGTCTCGAAGGAATCTACGAGCAGTACTTC.

This rearrangement joins TRBV7-2 to TRBJ2-3; weak D call: TRBD2 (7 bases). Per germline, CDR1 SGHTA and CDR2 FQGNSA. V dropped 7 bases and J dropped 1 base, with 18 bases sitting between them. The length of the CDR3 is 16 residues. The CDR3 DNA reads TGTGCCAGCACGGAAGGGGGGGCGGTTGGCACAGATACGCAGTATTTT. It specifies CASTEGGAVGTDTQYF.